This T cell receptor beta chain stems from a study of OX40 agonist ivuxolimab in advanced cancers. Overall study: Of mixed ages from 23 to 79 and averaging roughly 66 years, the group was about 80% male.

Only in-frame clones appear in the TCRdb table, and some are missing; sequencing was by immunoSEQ multiplex PCR. Of around 41,000 clones listed, 85% are singletons. This clone showed up just a few times. V was pared by 5 bases and J by 4 bases, with 11 bases of the junction left unmatched. The CDR3 has 17 amino acids. Germline-derived CDR1 and CDR2 are SGHAT and FQNNGV. Sequenced material: CD4+ or CD8+ T cells sorted from blood, taken in a trial of the OX40 agonist ivuxolimab. The chain has TRBV11-2 and TRBJ2-5, with 12 bases aligning to TRBD2. The sequence was collected from an adult with an advanced solid tumor such as melanoma, head and neck, liver or kidney cancer. This CDR3 reads CASSLRLAGVGRETQYF. CDR3 nucleotide sequence: TGTGCCAGCAGCCTCAGACTAGCGGGAGTGGGGAGAGAGACCCAGTACTTC.